This TCR beta chain came from a study of blood T cell repertoires in COVID-19. The method was immunoSEQ multiplex PCR; TCRdb's version includes in-frame clones alone and lacks a portion of them. The sample records 150,000 or so clones, around four fifths being singletons. CDR1 is SGHNT and CDR2 is YYREEE in the germline V gene (reference sequence). This CDR3 spans 16 amino acids. V dropped 4 bases and J dropped 7; count of bases not matched to a gene: 15. The clonotype originates from a middle-aged woman with active or convalescent COVID-19. The material sequenced was peripheral blood. This chain uses TRBV5-4 with TRBJ2-5; 8 positions match TRBD2. The CDR3 DNA is TGTGCCAGCAGCCGTGGAAATAGCGGGGCCCTCGGGACCCAGTACTTC. Encoded protein: CASSRGNSGALGTQYF.